This T cell receptor (beta chain) was retrieved from a study of PD-1 blockade in classical Hodgkin lymphoma. Libraries were prepared by immunoSEQ multiplex PCR; TCRdb keeps only in-frame clonotypes and omits some of them. The data contain 30,000 to 40,000 clones, 92% of them seen just once; the ten biggest clones take up roughly 0.27%. Study-level results: At baseline, newly diagnosed patients reportedly showed less TCR diversity than healthy donors. Those patients who began receiving nivolumab less than 1 year after ASCT had lower diversity, and they were excluded. TCR diversity rose significantly by C4D1 in CD4+ but not CD8+ cells.

The time point was: cycle 4 day 1 (C4D1), after five to seven weeks of nivolumab. In every patient, relapse followed autologous stem cell transplantation, while exposure to brentuximab vedotin differed. The authors purified CD4+ T cells from thawed PBMCs by magnetic negative selection. The sample holds one count of this clone. Its antigen is undetermined. This TCR was sampled from a human donor with classical Hodgkin lymphoma. The sample here was CD4+ T cells from blood, taken before the fourth cycle of nivolumab.

CDR3 in amino acids: CASSPPGSLAGNIQYF. CDR3 nucleotide sequence: TGCGCCAGCAGCCCGCCCGGCTCCCTAGCAGGTAACATTCAGTACTTC. This chain links TRBV5-1 with TRBJ2-4; perhaps TRBD2 as D (5 bases). CDR1 and CDR2 (germline): SGHRS, YFSETQ. Between the trimmed V and J ends, which lost 4 bases and 7 bases, there was a span of 21 bases. The CDR3 consists of 16 residues. The full variable domain, with the rest looked up from reference TRBV5-1 and TRBJ2-4, is KAGVTQTPRYLIKTRGQQVTLSCSPISGHRSVSWYQQTPGQGLQFLFEYFSETQRNKGNFPGRFSGRQFSNSRSEMNVSTLELGDSALYLCASSPPGSLAGNIQYFGAGTRLSVL.